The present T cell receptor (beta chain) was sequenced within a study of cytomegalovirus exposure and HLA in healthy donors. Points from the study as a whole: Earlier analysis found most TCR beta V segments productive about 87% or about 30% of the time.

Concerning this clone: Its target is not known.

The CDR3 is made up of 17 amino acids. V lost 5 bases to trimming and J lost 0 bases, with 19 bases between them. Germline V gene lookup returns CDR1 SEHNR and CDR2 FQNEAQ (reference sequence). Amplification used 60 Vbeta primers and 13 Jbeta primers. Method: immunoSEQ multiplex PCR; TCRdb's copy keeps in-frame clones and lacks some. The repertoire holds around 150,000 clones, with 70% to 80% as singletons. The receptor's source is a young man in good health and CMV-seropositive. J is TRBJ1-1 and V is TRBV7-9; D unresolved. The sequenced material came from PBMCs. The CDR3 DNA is TGTGCCAGCAGCCATGAGGTCAGAGGGAGCCTGAACACTGAAGCTTTCTTT. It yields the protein CASSHEVRGSLNTEAFF.